The clone carrying this T cell receptor (beta chain) was seen more than once but under ten times. Naive CD4+ cells had CD25+ Tregs removed. Semi-nested PCR with Nested Universal Primer A followed constant-region reverse priming of full-length variable regions. One entry per CDR3 protein, called by TCRdb with MiXCR from the 5' RACE reads. This table has about 54,000 distinct CDR3 sequences, 17% appearing once. The CDR3 is made up of 19 amino acids. The germline V gene encodes CDR1 DFQATT and CDR2 SNEGSKA (reference sequence). Unmatched junction bases numbered 15, after V lost 1 base and J lost 4 bases.

This TCR derives from a female donor with breast cancer. Sequenced sample: naive CD4+ T cells sorted from blood. The subset: naive CD4+ T cells, CD4+CD45RA+CD25-. The chain has TRBV20-1 and TRBJ1-5; 11 bases map to TRBD1. The CDR3 nucleotides read TGCAGTGCTAGAGGCCAGGGGACAGGGGGTCCCGGTTATAATCAGCCCCAGCATTTT. Translation gives CSARGQGTGGPGYNQPQHF.